This T cell receptor (beta chain) is from a study of PD-1 blockade in classical Hodgkin lymphoma. Study conclusions and caveats: Similar baseline diversity was found in complete responders and newly diagnosed patients. Excluded were patients who started nivolumab under 1 year after ASCT, a group that had lower diversity.

Only in-frame clones appear in the TCRdb table, and some are missing; sequencing was by immunoSEQ multiplex PCR. Among around 29,000 clones, around 80% were seen once, and the ten largest hold approximately 0.62%. This clone was counted a single time. Its antigen is still unknown. Time point here: cycle 4 day 1 (C4D1), after more than five weeks of nivolumab. The patients all showed relapse after autologous stem cell transplantation, while their brentuximab vedotin exposure varied. The study purified CD4+ T cells from thawed PBMCs using magnetic negative selection. Trimming took 0 bases from V and 12 from J, leaving 12 bases between them. The CDR3 runs to 13 residues. The germline V gene has CDR1 SGHVS and CDR2 FQNEAQ.

V and J are TRBV7-8 and TRBJ2-1; maybe TRBD2 (5 bases). This TCR derives from a human donor with classical Hodgkin lymphoma. Sequences were derived from CD4+ T cells from blood, sampled before the fourth cycle of nivolumab. The CDR3 DNA sequence: TGTGCCAGCAGCTTAGCGCTAGCACGACCGCAGTTCTTC. Residues: CASSLALARPQFF. The full variable domain, with the rest looked up from reference TRBV7-8 and TRBJ2-1, is GAGVSQSPRYKVAKRGQDVALRCDPISGHVSLFWYQQALGQGPEFLTYFQNEAQLDKSGLPSDRFFAERPEGSVSTLKIQRTQQEDSAVYLCASSLALARPQFFGPGTRLTVL.